The source of this T cell receptor (beta chain) is a study of cytomegalovirus exposure and HLA in healthy donors. General observations from the study: When analyzed later, a missense DCLRE1C variant was found to be linked to TCR beta V- and J-gene trimming. According to the study, 160 or so TCR beta chains were cytomegalovirus-associated. A later analysis linked some 17,000 TCR beta sequences to HLA alleles at 0.05 false discovery rate. Accurate HLA-A and HLA-B prediction from TCR beta sequences was reported for most subjects.

A note on this clone: Its antigen is as yet unknown.

Amplification used 60 Vbeta primers and 13 Jbeta primers. Using immunoSEQ multiplex PCR, the repertoire was profiled, and TCRdb retains in-frame clones only, with some absent. The table includes around 52,000 clones, roughly four fifths detected once. This TCR came from a man aged 40-49 years in good health and CMV-seronegative. The sequenced sample consisted of PBMCs.

The CDR3 coding sequence is TGCAGCGTTGGCGTTAGCAATCAGCCCCAGCATTTT. It translates to CSVGVSNQPQHF. V is TRBV29-1 and J is TRBJ1-5, with D unclear. Per germline, CDR1 SQVTM and CDR2 ANQGSEA. The length of the CDR3 is 12 residues. V was cut by 4 bases and J by 0 bases, with 4 bases left in between.